These 13 T cell receptor beta chains came from one sample sequenced in a study of shared clonotypes between healthy human individuals. Libraries were prepared by immunoSEQ multiplex PCR; TCRdb keeps only in-frame clonotypes and omits some of them. The table includes approximately 740,000 clones, 80% to 95% detected once. CD45RO-negative CD8 cells positively selected for CCR7 made up the naive population, which excluded terminally differentiated effector memory CD45RA+ cells. Sequencing was done on a sample of naive CD8+ T cells sorted from blood. The receptors were gathered from a man between 25 and 39 years old in good health.

The chain carries TRBV29-1 and TRBJ2-1, with 9 bases that match TRBD1. Per the germline V gene, CDR1 is SQVTM and CDR2 is ANQGSEA. The CDR3 loop spans 15 amino acids. V shed 1 base and J 8 bases; nucleotides not matched to a gene: 9. Written as DNA, the CDR3 is TGCAGCGTTGAAGGACGTGGGACAGGGAACTATGAGCAGTTCTTC. Its protein is CSVEGRGTGNYEQFF.

V and J are TRBV28 and TRBJ1-1; D call uncertain. The CDR3 runs 14 residues. V lost 2 bases and J lost 4, with 11 bases in between. Germline CDR1 reads MDHEN; CDR2 reads SYDVKM. CDR3 sequence: CASSLTRMSTEAFF. The CDR3 DNA follows: TGTGCCAGCAGTTTAACACGGATGAGCACTGAAGCTTTCTTT.

This chain joins TRBV19 and TRBJ1-1; no definite D call. This CDR3 spans 12 amino acids. V lost 4 bases to trimming and J lost 1 base, with 4 bases between them. Germline V lookup: CDR1 LNHDA, CDR2 SQIVND (reference sequence). CDR3 in amino acids: CASSTWNTEAFF. The CDR3, as DNA: TGTGCCAGTAGTACGTGGAACACTGAAGCTTTCTTT.

This chain joins TRBV19 and TRBJ2-2; D gene ambiguous. Germline V gene lookup returns CDR1 LNHDA and CDR2 SQIVND (reference sequence). V was trimmed by 5 bases and J by 6 bases, leaving 10 bases between them. This CDR3 is 13 amino acids long. CDR3 in amino acids: CASSYREAGELFF. CDR3 nucleotide sequence: TGTGCCAGTAGTTATAGAGAGGCCGGGGAGCTGTTTTTT.

This chain uses TRBV11-2 with TRBJ2-1; D gene ambiguous. V shed 5 bases and J shed 6 bases, with 8 bases lying between them. CDR1 is SGHAT and CDR2 is FQNNGV in the germline V gene. The CDR3 is 12 residues long. The CDR3 nucleotides read TGTGCCAGCAGCCAACGGGCCAATGAGCAGTTCTTC. Amino acids: CASSQRANEQFF.

The rearrangement links TRBV27 to TRBJ2-5, with TRBD2 matching over 9 bases. CDR1 and CDR2 from the germline V gene are MNHEY and SMNVEV (reference sequence). J was trimmed by 0 bases and V by 6 bases; bases with no gene match: 8. The CDR3 loop spans 16 amino acids. The CDR3 region is CASRSSGVPHQETQYF. CDR3 nucleotide sequence: TGTGCCAGCAGATCTAGCGGGGTACCTCACCAAGAGACCCAGTACTTC.

The chain couples TRBV7-9 to TRBJ2-2; 9 bases are shared with TRBD1. CDR3 size: 18 residues. The trim removed 4 bases at V and 4 bases at J, leaving 13 bases unmatched. Per germline, CDR1 SEHNR and CDR2 FQNEAQ (reference sequence). The CDR3, as DNA: TGTGCCAGCAGCTCACCCCTAGGGACAGGGAAGGGCACCGGGGAGCTGTTTTTT. Its translation: CASSSPLGTGKGTGELFF.

The chain carries TRBV6-1 and TRBJ2-7; either TRBD1 or TRBD2 may fit D (5 bases each). CDR3 length equals 18 residues. Between the trimmed V and J ends, which lost 0 bases and 3 bases, there was a span of 21 bases. Germline CDR1 reads MNHNS; CDR2 reads SASEGT. CDR3 amino acids: CASSEAPEFSLGDYEQYF. In nucleotides, the CDR3 is TGTGCCAGCAGTGAAGCGCCAGAATTCTCTCTGGGGGACTACGAGCAGTACTTC.

The V and J genes are TRBV29-1 and TRBJ2-7, with a tentative D call TRBD1 (6 bases). This CDR3 contains 13 residues. Trimming left V 7 bases short and J 3 bases short, with 16 bases between. CDR1 SQVTM and CDR2 ANQGSEA come from the germline V gene. CDR3 protein: CSGGSGDLYEQYF. For the CDR3, the DNA is TGCAGCGGCGGATCAGGGGACCTCTACGAGCAGTACTTC.

The gene calls are TRBV27 and TRBJ2-5, with D unclear. The CDR3 has 12 residues. The ends were cut back, 6 bases at V and 4 bases at J, with 9 bases in the middle. From germline, CDR1 is MNHEY and CDR2 SMNVEV (reference sequence). CDR3 amino acids: CASSKDRETQYF. In DNA, the CDR3 is TGTGCCAGCAGCAAGGATAGAGAGACCCAGTACTTC.

This clone has only one observation. V usage is TRBV4-1 and J usage is TRBJ2-1; D is possibly TRBD2 (6 bases). Trimming pared 1 base from V and 8 bases from J, leaving 15 bases between. The CDR3 consists of 15 residues. The germline CDR1 and CDR2 sequences are MGHRA and YSYEKL. The CDR3 DNA reads as TGCGCCAGCAGCCAAGGACTAGGGGCGAGTGATGAGCAGTTCTTC. Translated, it gives CASSQGLGASDEQFF.

The chain uses TRBV9 and TRBJ2-1; a possible D gene is TRBD2 (5 bases). Germline loops: CDR1 SGDLS, CDR2 YYNGEE. Trimming removed 4 bases from V and 5 bases from J, with 19 bases in between. The CDR3 sequence is 16 residues long. This CDR3 reads CASSSGMVFRDNEQFF. The CDR3 region has the DNA TGTGCCAGCAGCTCCGGGATGGTATTTAGAGACAATGAGCAGTTCTTC. The full variable domain, with the rest looked up from reference TRBV9 and TRBJ2-1, is DSGVTQTPKHLITATGQRVTLRCSPRSGDLSVYWYQQSLDQGLQFLIQYYNGEERAKGNILERFSAQQFPDLHSELNLSSLELGDSALYFCASSSGMVFRDNEQFFGPGTRLTVL.

The rearrangement uses TRBV29-1 and TRBJ2-7; a weak D match, TRBD1 (5 bases). Germline CDR1 is SQVTM and CDR2 is ANQGSEA. The CDR3 is made up of 12 amino acids. Deletions cut 4 bases from V and 3 bases from J, with 10 bases between. The CDR3 coding sequence is TGCAGCGTTGTACAGGATAACTACGAGCAGTACTTC. Translation: CSVVQDNYEQYF.